The following is a T cell receptor (beta chain) sequence with its context. What it binds is unknown. Use of 60 Vbeta and 13 Jbeta primers characterized the PCR. Method: immunoSEQ multiplex PCR; TCRdb's copy keeps in-frame clones and lacks some. The data contain over 100,000 clones, approximately 82% of them singletons. These data come from a study of cytomegalovirus exposure and HLA in healthy donors. The CDR3 runs 15 residues. CDR1 LNHDA and CDR2 SQIVND come from the germline V gene (reference sequence). Trimming removed 5 bases from V and 5 bases from J, with 19 bases in between. Points from the study as a whole: TRBV6-2, TRBV6-3 and some other V segments were unresolvable in 87-base-pair reads. Being productive about 87% or about 30% of the time was typical of most TCR beta V segments in an earlier analysis. When analyzed later, the rates of TCR association showed variation by HLA locus, with DRB1 the most and HLA-C the fewest. In presence/absence analyses, roughly uniform sequencing depth across donors was assumed.

The source material was PBMCs. The V and J genes are TRBV19 and TRBJ2-7; TRBD2 might be the D (6 bases). This TCR was sampled from a man aged 25-45 years in good health and CMV-seropositive. CDR3 bases: TGTGCCAGTAGTCTACCCCGGCGGGGAGGCAACGAGCAGTACTTC. Amino acid sequence: CASSLPRRGGNEQYF.